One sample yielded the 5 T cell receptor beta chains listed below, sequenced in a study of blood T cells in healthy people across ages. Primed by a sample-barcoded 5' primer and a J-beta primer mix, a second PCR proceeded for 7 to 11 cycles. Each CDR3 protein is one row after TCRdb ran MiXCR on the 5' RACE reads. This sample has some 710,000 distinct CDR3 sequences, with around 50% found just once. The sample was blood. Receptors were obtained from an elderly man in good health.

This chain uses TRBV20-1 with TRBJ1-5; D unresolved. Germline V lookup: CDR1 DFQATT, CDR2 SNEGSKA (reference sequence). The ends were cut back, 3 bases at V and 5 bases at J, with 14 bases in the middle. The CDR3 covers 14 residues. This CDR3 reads CSASGGLGDQPQHF. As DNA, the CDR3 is TGCAGTGCTAGTGGAGGGCTTGGCGATCAGCCCCAGCATTTT.

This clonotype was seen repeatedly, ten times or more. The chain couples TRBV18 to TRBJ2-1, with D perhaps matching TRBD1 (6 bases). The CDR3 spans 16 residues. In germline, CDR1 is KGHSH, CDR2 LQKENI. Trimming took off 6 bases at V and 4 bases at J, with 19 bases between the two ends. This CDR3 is CASSIGDTWDYNEQFF. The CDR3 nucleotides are TGTGCCAGCTCGATTGGGGACACCTGGGATTACAATGAGCAGTTCTTC. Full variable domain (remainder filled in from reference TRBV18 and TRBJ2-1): NAGVMQNPRHLVRRRGQEARLRCSPMKGHSHVYWYRQLPEEGLKFMVYLQKENIIDESGMPKERFSAEFPKEGPSILRIQQVVRGDSAAYFCASSIGDTWDYNEQFFGPGTRLTVL.

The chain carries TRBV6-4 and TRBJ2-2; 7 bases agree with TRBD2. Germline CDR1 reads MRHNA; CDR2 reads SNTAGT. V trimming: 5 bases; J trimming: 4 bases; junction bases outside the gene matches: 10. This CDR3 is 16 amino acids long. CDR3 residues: CASSPGGGSGTGELFF. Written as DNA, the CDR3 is TGTGCCAGCAGTCCCGGTGGCGGGAGTGGCACCGGGGAGCTGTTTTTT.

The CDR3 DNA follows: TGTGCCAGCATTGCAGACTCGTACCAAGAGACCCAGTACTTC. Translation: CASIADSYQETQYF. The chain carries TRBV7-9 and TRBJ2-5; D uncertain. V lost 7 bases and J lost 0, with 12 bases in between. CDR3 length equals 14 residues. Germline CDR1 and CDR2: SEHNR and FQNEAQ (reference sequence). Based on the CDR3 plus reference TRBV7-9 and TRBJ2-5, the full variable domain is DTGVSQNPRHKITKRGQNVTFRCDPISEHNRLYWYRQTLGQGPEFLTYFQNEAQLEKSRLLSDRFSAERPKGSFSTLEIQRTEQGDSAMYLCASIADSYQETQYFGPGTRLLVL.

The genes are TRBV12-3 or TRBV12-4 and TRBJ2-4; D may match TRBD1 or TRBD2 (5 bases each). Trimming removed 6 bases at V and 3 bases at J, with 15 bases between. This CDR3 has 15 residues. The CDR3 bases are TGTGCCAGCAGCGGGGACGGAGCCTTCAAAAACATTCAGTACTTC. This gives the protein CASSGDGAFKNIQYF.